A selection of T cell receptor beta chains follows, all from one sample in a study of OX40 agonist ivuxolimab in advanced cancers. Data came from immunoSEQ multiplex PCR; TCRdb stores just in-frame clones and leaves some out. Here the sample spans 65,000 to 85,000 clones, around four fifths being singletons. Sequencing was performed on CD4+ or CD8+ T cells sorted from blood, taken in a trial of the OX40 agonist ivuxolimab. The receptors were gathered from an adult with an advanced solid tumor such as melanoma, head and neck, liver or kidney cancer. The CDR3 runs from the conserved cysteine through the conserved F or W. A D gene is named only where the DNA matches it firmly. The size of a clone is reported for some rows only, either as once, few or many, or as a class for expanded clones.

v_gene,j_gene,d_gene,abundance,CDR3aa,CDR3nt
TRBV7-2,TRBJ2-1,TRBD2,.,CATTESGRGVEQFF,TGTGCCACCACGGAGTCGGGGCGGGGGGTCGAGCAGTTCTTC
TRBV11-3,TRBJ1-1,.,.,CASSLSGAKNTEAFF,TGTGCCAGCAGCTTATCGGGGGCTAAGAACACTGAAGCTTTCTTT
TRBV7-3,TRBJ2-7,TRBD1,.,CASSLGGTGRMEQYF,TGTGCCAGCAGCTTAGGTGGGACAGGGCGCATGGAGCAGTACTTC
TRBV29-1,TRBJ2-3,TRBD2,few,CSGQAGVSTDTQYF,TGCAGCGGCCAAGCGGGAGTAAGCACAGATACGCAGTATTTT
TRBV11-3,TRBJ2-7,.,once,CASSLQVSEQYF,TGTGCCAGCAGCCTCCAGGTATCCGAGCAGTACTTC
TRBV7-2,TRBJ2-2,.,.,CASSYLNTGELFF,TGTGCCAGCAGCTACCTGAACACCGGGGAGCTGTTTTTT
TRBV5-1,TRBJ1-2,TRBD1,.,CASSLWTGWGYGYTF,TGCGCCAGCAGCCTATGGACAGGGTGGGGATATGGCTACACCTTC
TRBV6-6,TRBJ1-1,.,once,CASRDRDKAFF,TGTGCCAGCAGGGACCGGGACAAAGCTTTCTTT
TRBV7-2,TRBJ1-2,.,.,CASSLYGYTF,TGTGCCAGCAGCCTTTATGGCTACACCTTC
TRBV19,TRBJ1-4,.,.,CASSIAGLGEKLFF,TGTGCCAGTAGTATAGCGGGGCTTGGCGAAAAACTGTTTTTT
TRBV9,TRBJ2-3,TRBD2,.,CASSGWGEGLGTDTQYF,TGTGCCAGCAGCGGCTGGGGGGAGGGCCTCGGCACAGATACGCAGTATTTT
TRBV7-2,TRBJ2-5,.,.,CASSSQGPETQYF,TGTGCCAGCAGCTCGCAGGGGCCAGAGACCCAGTACTTC
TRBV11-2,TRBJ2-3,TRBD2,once,CASSSLLAAMWGDTQYF,TGTGCCAGCAGCTCCCTACTAGCGGCAATGTGGGGAGATACGCAGTATTTT
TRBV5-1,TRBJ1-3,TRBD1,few,CASSFDRAGNTIYF,TGCGCCAGCAGCTTCGACAGGGCCGGAAACACCATATATTTT
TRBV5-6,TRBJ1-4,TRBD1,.,CASSSGTGIMKLFF,TGTGCCAGCAGTTCCGGGACAGGGATTATGAAACTGTTTTTT
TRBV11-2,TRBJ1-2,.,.,CASSSWGGDYGYTF,TGTGCCAGCAGCTCATGGGGAGGGGACTATGGCTACACCTTC
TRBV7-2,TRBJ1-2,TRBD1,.,CASSLSTGANGYTF,TGTGCCAGCAGCTTATCGACAGGGGCGAATGGCTACACCTTC
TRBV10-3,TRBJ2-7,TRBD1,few,CATGGTGTGHEQYF,TGTGCCACAGGGGGCACGGGGACAGGCCACGAGCAGTACTTC
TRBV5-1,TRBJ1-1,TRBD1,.,CASSFLTGENTEAFF,TGCGCCAGCAGCTTCCTGACAGGGGAGAACACTGAAGCTTTCTTT
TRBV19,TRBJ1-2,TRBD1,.,CASSLTGTANYGYTF,TGTGCCAGTAGTCTAACAGGGACAGCTAACTATGGCTACACCTTC
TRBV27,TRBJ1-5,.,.,CASSLLGQPQHF,TGTGCCAGCAGTTTATTGGGACAGCCCCAGCATTTT
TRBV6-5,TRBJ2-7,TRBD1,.,CASRGQGAAGEQYF,TGTGCCAGCAGGGGACAGGGAGCAGCGGGAGAGCAGTACTTC
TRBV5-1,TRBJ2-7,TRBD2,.,CASSLGSGGAYEQYF,TGCGCCAGCAGCTTGGGGAGCGGGGGGGCGTACGAGCAGTACTTC
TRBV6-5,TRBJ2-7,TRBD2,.,CASSYSLASGSHEQYF,TGTGCCAGCAGTTACTCTTTGGCTAGCGGGAGTCACGAGCAGTACTTC
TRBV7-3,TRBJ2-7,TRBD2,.,CASSPRGSGGAATYEQYF,TGTGCCAGCAGCCCCCGTGGAAGCGGGGGGGCCGCGACCTACGAGCAGTACTTC
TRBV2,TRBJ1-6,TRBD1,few,CASSEIGQGGSPLHF,TGTGCCAGCAGTGAAATTGGACAGGGAGGTTCACCCCTCCACTTT
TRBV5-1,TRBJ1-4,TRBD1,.,CASSPSRGSSNEKLFF,TGCGCCAGCAGCCCCAGCAGGGGGTCGTCTAATGAAAAACTGTTTTTT
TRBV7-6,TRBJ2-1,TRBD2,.,CASSGGGRNEQFF,TGTGCCAGCAGCGGGGGGGGACGCAATGAGCAGTTCTTC
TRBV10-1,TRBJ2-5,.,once,CASSEARGEETQYF,TGCGCCAGCAGTGAGGCTAGGGGGGAAGAGACCCAGTACTTC
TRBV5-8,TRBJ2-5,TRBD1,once,CASSPGKGASEKTQYF,TGTGCCAGCAGCCCGGGCAAGGGGGCGAGCGAGAAGACCCAGTACTTC
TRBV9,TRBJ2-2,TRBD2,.,CASSPRGGGYTGELFF,TGTGCCAGCAGCCCCCGGGGGGGAGGTTATACCGGGGAGCTGTTTTTT
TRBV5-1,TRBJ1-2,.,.,CASSLGAQPTGGYTF,TGCGCCAGCAGCTTGGGTGCCCAGCCTACTGGGGGCTACACCTTC
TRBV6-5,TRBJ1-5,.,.,CASRATDSDQPQHF,TGTGCCAGCAGGGCTACCGACAGTGATCAGCCCCAGCATTTT
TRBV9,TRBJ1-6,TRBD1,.,CASSVGQGSGSPLHF,TGTGCCAGCAGCGTGGGACAGGGATCCGGTTCACCCCTCCACTTT
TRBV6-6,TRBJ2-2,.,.,CASSWGQNTGELFF,TGTGCCAGCAGCTGGGGACAGAACACCGGGGAGCTGTTTTTT
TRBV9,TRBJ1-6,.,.,CASSVDSYSLFGSPLHF,TGTGCCAGCAGCGTAGATAGTTACAGTCTTTTCGGGTCACCCCTCCACTTT
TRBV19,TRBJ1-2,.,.,CASTSSRRGYTF,TGTGCCAGTACATCGAGCAGACGGGGCTACACCTTC
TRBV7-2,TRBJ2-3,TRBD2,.,CASTVAGGTADTQYF,TGTGCCAGCACCGTAGCGGGAGGGACTGCAGATACGCAGTATTTT
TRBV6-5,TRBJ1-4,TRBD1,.,CASSFSGGEEKLFF,TGTGCCAGCAGTTTCTCAGGGGGAGAGGAAAAACTGTTTTTT
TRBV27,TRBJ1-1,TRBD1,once,CASSLRIGTGGLTEAFF,TGTGCCAGCAGTTTACGAATAGGGACAGGGGGTCTCACTGAAGCTTTCTTT
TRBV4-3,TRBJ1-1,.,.,CASSLQRLNTEAFF,TGCGCCAGCAGCCTGCAAAGATTGAACACTGAAGCTTTCTTT
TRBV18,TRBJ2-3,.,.,CASSPSVGTQYF,TGTGCCAGCTCACCGTCAGTTGGTACGCAGTATTTT
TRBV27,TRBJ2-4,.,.,CASSSGGKGRNIQYF,TGTGCCAGCAGTTCAGGAGGGAAGGGCAGGAACATTCAGTACTTC
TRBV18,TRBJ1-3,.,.,CASSPAFPGNTIYF,TGTGCCAGCTCACCAGCGTTCCCTGGAAACACCATATATTTT
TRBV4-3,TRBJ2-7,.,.,CASSQGPGRNEQYF,TGCGCCAGCAGCCAAGGACCAGGGAGAAACGAGCAGTACTTC
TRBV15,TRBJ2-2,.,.,CATSRDPRSGGVYGGELFF,TGTGCCACCAGCAGAGATCCCAGGTCGGGCGGGGTATATGGCGGGGAGCTGTTTTTT
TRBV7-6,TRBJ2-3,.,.,CAVGERPTDTQYF,TGTGCCGTGGGCGAGCGGCCCACAGATACGCAGTATTTT
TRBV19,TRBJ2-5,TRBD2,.,CAHAVSSGGTKETQYF,TGTGCCCATGCGGTGTCTAGCGGGGGAACCAAAGAGACCCAGTACTTC
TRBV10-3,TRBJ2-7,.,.,CAISEPPGYEQYF,TGTGCCATCAGTGAGCCCCCGGGATACGAGCAGTACTTC
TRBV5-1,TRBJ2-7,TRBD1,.,CASSQGQGEGEQYF,TGCGCCAGCAGCCAGGGACAGGGGGAAGGCGAGCAGTACTTC